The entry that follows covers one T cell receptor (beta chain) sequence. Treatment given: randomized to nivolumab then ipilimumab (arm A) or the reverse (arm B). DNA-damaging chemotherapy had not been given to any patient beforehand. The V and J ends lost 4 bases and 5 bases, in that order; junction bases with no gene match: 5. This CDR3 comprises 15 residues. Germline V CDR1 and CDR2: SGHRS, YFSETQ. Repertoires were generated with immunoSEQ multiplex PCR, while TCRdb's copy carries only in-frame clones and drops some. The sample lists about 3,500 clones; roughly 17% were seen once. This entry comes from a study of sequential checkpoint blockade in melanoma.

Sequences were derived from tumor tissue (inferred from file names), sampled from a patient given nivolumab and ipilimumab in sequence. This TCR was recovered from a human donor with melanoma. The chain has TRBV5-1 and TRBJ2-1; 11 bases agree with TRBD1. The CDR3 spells CASSSWTGGNNEQFF. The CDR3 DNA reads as TGCGCCAGCAGCAGTTGGACAGGGGGCAACAATGAGCAGTTCTTC.